This T cell receptor beta chain was observed in a study of cytomegalovirus exposure and HLA in healthy donors. Primers: 60 Vbeta forward and 13 Jbeta reverse. Profiled with immunoSEQ multiplex PCR; TCRdb holds only in-frame clones, not every one. Among some 160,000 clones, around three quarters were seen once, and the ten largest hold 1.5% to 2%. This clone appeared a few times. Trimming took 0 bases from V and 13 from J, leaving 15 bases between them. Germline V gene data show CDR1 as MNHNY and CDR2 as SVGAGI (reference sequence). The CDR3 has 13 residues. The sample comprised PBMCs. This chain links TRBV6-6 with TRBJ1-2, with no clear D. This receptor was obtained from a woman younger than 45 in good health and CMV-seronegative. The CDR3 loop is CASSYSIFQASTF. CDR3 nucleotides: TGTGCCAGCAGTTACTCGATATTCCAGGCGAGCACCTTC.